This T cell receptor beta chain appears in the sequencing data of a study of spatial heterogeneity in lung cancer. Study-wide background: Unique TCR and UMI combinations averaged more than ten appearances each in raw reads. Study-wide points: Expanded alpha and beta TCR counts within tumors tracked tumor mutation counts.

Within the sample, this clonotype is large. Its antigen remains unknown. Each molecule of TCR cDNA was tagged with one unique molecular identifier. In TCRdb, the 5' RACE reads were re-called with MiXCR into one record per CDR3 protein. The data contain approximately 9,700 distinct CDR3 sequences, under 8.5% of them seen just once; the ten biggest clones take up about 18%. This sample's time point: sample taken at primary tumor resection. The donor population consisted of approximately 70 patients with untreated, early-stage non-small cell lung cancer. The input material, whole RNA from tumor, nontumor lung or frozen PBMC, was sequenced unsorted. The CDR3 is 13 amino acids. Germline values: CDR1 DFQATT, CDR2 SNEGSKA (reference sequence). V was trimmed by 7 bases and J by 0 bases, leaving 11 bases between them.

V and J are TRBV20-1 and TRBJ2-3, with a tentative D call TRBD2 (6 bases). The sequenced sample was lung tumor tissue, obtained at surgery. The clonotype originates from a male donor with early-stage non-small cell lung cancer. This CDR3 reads CSVPSGSTDTQYF. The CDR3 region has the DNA TGCAGTGTTCCAAGCGGGAGCACAGATACGCAGTATTTT.